This T cell receptor (beta chain) originates from a study of metastatic and nonmetastatic thyroid tumors. Before thyroid surgery, none of the patients had received any treatment. This CDR3 is 16 amino acids long. Trimming cost V 2 bases and J 5 bases; bases outside gene matches: 9. The germline gives CDR1 SGDLS, CDR2 YYNGEE. In the authors' workflow: Researchers built a distant-metastasis classifier for papillary thyroid cancer that drew on CDR3 differences across clinicopathological groups. TCRdb re-analyzed the PCR reads using MiXCR. The V and J calls and clone size come from TCRdb's table, not from the authors' own analysis. This sample carries around 18,000 clones, 30% to 40% of them seen once, and the ten largest clones take about 15%.

The TCR originated in a female donor with papillary thyroid cancer or a benign thyroid nodule (not recorded which). Some clones in this sample may be carry-over from other donors' samples. The chain has TRBV9 and TRBJ2-2; 7 bases are a match to TRBD1. The sequencing sample was made of tumor tissue. Here the CDR3 reads CASSVRTGPGTGELFF. The CDR3 DNA reads as TGTGCCAGCAGCGTGCGGACAGGCCCGGGGACCGGGGAGCTGTTTTTT.